This T cell receptor (beta chain) was observed in a study of PD-L1 blockade in urothelial cancer. Whole-study context: Every 3 weeks, patients received intravenous atezolizumab 1,200 mg, beginning 2014. The median number of T cells present in blood samples was approximately 140,000. Prior chemotherapy regimens per patient numbered 0 to 3.

TCRdb's copy holds only in-frame clones and misses some; the assay was immunoSEQ multiplex PCR. The table includes about 95,000 clones, 90% detected once. This clone has only one observation. Germline assignment: CDR1 MGHDK and CDR2 SYGVNS. Trimming cost V 2 bases and J 1 base; bases outside gene matches: 1. This CDR3 is 14 amino acids long. The time point denotes: pretreatment peripheral blood. Urothelial carcinoma, locally advanced or metastatic, affected the patients. The sequence was obtained from a man aged 55 to 70 with urothelial cancer. The sequences come from PBMCs, collected around atezolizumab (anti-PD-L1) treatment. The rearrangement joins TRBV25-1 to TRBJ1-2, with 7 bases matching TRBD1. DNA for the CDR3: TGTGCCAGCAGTGAACCAGGGGGTAACTATGGCTACACCTTC. It is translated as CASSEPGGNYGYTF.